This TCR beta chain was recovered during a study (dated by TCRdb to the mid-2010s). CDR1 SGHRS and CDR2 YFSETQ are derived from the germline V gene. V is clipped by 2 bases and J by 0 bases, and the sequence between their germline boundaries is 14 bases long. Including the terminal cysteine and phenylalanine, the CDR3 comprises 17 residues. Only the CDR3 part of the read is kept: 51 bases, read in frame from the first base. The protocol used for the library was RT-PCR. TCRdb shows the sequencer as Illumina MiSeq. TCRdb took the public reads, trimmed them with fastp at Q25, ran MiXCR for clone calling and kept in-frame beta chains. Every distinct CDR3 protein forms one entry, paired with its most common genes and DNA. Here the sample has about 700,000 distinct CDR3 sequences; more than 13% occur a single time. The ten largest clones take up roughly 3.6% of the sample. Comment on this clonotype: It has no known antigen specificity. No much larger clone exists at a distance of one base, and base qualities are not known.

This TCR was sampled from a female donor in good health, serving as a healthy control. The chain links TRBV5-1 with TRBJ1-4; TRBD1 might be the D gene, on 5 matching bases. Specimen: memory CD4+ T cells from blood. The CDR3 region reads CASSFRQFSATNEKLFF. DNA sequence: TGCGCCAGCAGCTTTAGACAGTTCTCCGCAACTAATGAAAAACTGTTTTTT.